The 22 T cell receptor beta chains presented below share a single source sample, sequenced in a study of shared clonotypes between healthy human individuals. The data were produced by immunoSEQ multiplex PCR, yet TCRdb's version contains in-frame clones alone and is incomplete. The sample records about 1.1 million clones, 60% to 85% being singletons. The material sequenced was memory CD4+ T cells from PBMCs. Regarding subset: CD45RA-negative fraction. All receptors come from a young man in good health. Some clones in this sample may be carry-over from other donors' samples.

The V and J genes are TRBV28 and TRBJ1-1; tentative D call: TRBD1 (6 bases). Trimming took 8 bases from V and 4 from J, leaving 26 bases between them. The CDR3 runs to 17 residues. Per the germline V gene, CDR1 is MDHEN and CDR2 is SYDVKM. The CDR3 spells CASLPAVKGGGATEAFF. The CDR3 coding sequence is TGTGCCAGCTTACCAGCGGTCAAGGGTGGGGGGGCCACTGAAGCTTTCTTT. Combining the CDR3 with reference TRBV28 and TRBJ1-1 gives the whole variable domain DVKVTQSSRYLVKRTGEKVFLECVQDMDHENMFWYRQDPGLGLRLIYFSYDVKMKEKGDIPEGYSVSREKKERFSLILESASTNQTSMYLCASLPAVKGGGATEAFFGQGTRLTVV.

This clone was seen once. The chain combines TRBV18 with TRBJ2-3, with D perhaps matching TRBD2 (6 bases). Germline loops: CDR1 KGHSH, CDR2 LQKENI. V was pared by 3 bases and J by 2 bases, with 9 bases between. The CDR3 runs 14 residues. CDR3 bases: TGTGCCAGCTCACCTGAACTAGCCACAGATACGCAGTATTTT. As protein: CASSPELATDTQYF. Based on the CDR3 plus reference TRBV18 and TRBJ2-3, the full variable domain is NAGVMQNPRHLVRRRGQEARLRCSPMKGHSHVYWYRQLPEEGLKFMVYLQKENIIDESGMPKERFSAEFPKEGPSILRIQQVVRGDSAAYFCASSPELATDTQYFGPGTRLTVL.

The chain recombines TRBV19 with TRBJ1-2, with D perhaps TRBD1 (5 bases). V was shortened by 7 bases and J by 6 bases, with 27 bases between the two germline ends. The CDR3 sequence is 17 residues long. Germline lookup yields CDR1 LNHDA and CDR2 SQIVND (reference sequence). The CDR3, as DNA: TGTGCCAGTACCCGTTTGGGGACTTCAGGCCTTCGAGATGGCTACACCTTC. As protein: CASTRLGTSGLRDGYTF.

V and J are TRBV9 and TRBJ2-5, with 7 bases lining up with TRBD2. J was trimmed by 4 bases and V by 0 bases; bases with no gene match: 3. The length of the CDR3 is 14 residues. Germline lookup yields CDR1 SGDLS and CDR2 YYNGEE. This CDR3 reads CASSVDLAGETQYF. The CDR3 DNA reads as TGTGCCAGCAGCGTAGATTTAGCGGGAGAGACCCAGTACTTC.

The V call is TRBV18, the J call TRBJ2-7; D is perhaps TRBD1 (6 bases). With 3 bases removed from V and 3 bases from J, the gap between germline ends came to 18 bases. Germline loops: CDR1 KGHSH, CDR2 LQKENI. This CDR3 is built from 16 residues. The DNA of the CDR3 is TGTGCCAGCTCACCGGTACAGGGCGAGGCGGTCTACGAGCAGTACTTC. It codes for CASSPVQGEAVYEQYF.

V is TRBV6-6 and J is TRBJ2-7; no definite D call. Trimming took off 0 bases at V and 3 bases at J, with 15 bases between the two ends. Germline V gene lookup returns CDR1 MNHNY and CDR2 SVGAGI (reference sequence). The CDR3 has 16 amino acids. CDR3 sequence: CASSYSSPTLHYEQYF. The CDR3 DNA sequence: TGTGCCAGCAGTTACTCTAGCCCAACTCTCCACTACGAGCAGTACTTC.

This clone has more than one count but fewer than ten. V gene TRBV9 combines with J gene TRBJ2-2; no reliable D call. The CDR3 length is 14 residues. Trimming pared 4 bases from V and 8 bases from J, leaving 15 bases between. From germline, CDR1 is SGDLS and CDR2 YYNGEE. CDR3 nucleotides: TGTGCCAGCAGCAGACGGGTTGTAGAGGGGGAGCTGTTTTTT. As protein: CASSRRVVEGELFF.

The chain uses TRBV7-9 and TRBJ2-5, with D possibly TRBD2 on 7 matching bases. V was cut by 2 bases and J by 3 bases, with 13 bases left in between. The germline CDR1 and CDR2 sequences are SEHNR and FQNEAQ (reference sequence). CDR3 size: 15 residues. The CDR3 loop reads CASSLNSGGEETQYF. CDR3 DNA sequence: TGTGCCAGCAGCTTAAATTCGGGGGGCGAAGAGACCCAGTACTTC. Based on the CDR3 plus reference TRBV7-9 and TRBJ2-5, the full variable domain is DTGVSQNPRHKITKRGQNVTFRCDPISEHNRLYWYRQTLGQGPEFLTYFQNEAQLEKSRLLSDRFSAERPKGSFSTLEIQRTEQGDSAMYLCASSLNSGGEETQYFGPGTRLLVL.

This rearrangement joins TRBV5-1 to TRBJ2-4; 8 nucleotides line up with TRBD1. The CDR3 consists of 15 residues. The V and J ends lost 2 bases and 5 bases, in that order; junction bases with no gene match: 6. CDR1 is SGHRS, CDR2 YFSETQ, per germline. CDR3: CASSFAGTGENIQYF. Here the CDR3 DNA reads TGCGCCAGCAGCTTCGCCGGGACAGGAGAAAACATTCAGTACTTC.

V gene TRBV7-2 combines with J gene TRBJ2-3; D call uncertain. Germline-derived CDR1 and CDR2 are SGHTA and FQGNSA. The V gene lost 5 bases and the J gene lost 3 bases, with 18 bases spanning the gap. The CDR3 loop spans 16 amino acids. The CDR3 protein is CASSPRQGWETDTQYF. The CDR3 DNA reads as TGTGCCAGCAGCCCCCGCCAAGGGTGGGAAACAGATACGCAGTATTTT.

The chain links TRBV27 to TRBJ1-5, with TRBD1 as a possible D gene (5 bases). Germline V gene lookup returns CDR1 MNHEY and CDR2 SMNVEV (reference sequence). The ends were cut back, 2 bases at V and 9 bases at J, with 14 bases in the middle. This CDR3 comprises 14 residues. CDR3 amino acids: CASSLTGPAGPQHF. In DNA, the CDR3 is TGTGCCAGCAGTTTAACAGGCCCGGCGGGGCCCCAGCATTTT.

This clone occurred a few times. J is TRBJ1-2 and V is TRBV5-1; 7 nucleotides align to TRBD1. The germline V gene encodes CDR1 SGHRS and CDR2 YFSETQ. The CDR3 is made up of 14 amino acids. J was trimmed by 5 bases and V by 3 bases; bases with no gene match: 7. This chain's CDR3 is CASSSGQVGYGYTF. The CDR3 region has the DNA TGCGCCAGCAGCTCCGGACAGGTGGGGTATGGCTACACCTTC.

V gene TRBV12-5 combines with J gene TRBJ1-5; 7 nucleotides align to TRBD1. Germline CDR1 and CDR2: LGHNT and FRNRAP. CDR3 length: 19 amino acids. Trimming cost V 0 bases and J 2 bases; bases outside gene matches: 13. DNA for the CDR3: TGTGCTAGTGGTTTGGTACCCTACCCCGACAGGGCATGCAATCAGCCCCAGCATTTT. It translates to CASGLVPYPDRACNQPQHF.

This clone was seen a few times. The CDR3 DNA reads as TGCGCCAGCAGTGACCCCCGTGGGGAGCAGTACTTC. This codes for CASSDPRGEQYF. The chain has TRBV10-2 and TRBJ2-7, with unresolved D. CDR3 length: 12 residues. Trimming took off 3 bases at V and 7 bases at J, with 10 bases between the two ends. Germline V lookup: CDR1 WSHSY, CDR2 SAAADI.

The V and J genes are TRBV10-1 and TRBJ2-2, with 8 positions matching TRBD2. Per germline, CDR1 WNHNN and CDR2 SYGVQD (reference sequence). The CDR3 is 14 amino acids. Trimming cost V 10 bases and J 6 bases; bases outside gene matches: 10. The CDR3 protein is CATSTGGVPGELFF. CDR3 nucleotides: TGCGCCACCAGCACCGGGGGGGTCCCCGGGGAGCTGTTTTTT.

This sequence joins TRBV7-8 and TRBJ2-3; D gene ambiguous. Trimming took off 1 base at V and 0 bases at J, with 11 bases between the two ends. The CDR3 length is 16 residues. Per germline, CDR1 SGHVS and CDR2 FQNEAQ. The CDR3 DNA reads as TGTGCCAGCAGCTTAGGTATTAGGATTAGCACAGATACGCAGTATTTT. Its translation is CASSLGIRISTDTQYF.

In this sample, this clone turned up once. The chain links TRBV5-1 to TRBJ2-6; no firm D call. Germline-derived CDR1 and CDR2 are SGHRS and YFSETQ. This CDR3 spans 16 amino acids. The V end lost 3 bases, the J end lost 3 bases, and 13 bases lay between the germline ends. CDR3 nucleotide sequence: TGCGCCAGCAGCTCTTCCCCCGTTTTTGGGGCCAACGTCCTGACTTTC. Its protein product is CASSSSPVFGANVLTF.

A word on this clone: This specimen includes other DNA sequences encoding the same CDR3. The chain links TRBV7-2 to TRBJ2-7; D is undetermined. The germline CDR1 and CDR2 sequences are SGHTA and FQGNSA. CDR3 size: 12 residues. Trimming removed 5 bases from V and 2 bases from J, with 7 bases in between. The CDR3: CASSLRPYEQYF. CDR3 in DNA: TGTGCCAGCAGCCTCAGGCCCTACGAGCAGTACTTC.

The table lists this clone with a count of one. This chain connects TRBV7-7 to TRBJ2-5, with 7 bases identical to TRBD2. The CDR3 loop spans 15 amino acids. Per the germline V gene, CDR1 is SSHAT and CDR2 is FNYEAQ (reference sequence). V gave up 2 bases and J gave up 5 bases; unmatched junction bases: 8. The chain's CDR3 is CASSLYAGLGETQYF. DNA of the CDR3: TGTGCCAGCAGCTTATACGCCGGACTAGGCGAGACCCAGTACTTC.

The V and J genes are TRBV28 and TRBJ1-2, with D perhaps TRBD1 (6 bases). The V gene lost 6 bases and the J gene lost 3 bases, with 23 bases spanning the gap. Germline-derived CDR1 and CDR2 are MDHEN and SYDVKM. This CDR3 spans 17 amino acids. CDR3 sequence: CASSFFLGRDNHYGYTF. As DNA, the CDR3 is TGTGCCAGCAGCTTCTTTCTAGGCCGGGACAATCACTATGGCTACACCTTC.

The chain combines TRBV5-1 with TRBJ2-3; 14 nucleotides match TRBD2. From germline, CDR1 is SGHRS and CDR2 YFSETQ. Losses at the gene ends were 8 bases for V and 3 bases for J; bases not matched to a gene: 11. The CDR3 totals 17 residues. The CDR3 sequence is CASHGTSGSRTTDTQYF. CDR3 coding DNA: TGCGCCAGTCACGGGACTAGCGGGAGTAGAACGACAGATACGCAGTATTTT.

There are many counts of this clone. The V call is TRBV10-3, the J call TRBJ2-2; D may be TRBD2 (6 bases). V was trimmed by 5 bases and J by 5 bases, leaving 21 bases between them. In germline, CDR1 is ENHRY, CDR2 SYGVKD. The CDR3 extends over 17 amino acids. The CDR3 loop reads CAISRGTGVVLTGELFF. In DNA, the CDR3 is TGTGCCATCAGTCGGGGGACGGGGGTTGTCCTTACCGGGGAGCTGTTTTTT.